In this sample, the clone carrying this T cell receptor beta chain turned up once. Its matching antigen is unknown. The sample is drawn from a study of identifying expanded T cells in peripheral blood. Regarding the study as a whole: Differentially abundant clones: about 1.2 between replicates, around 17 at roughly 13 days, less than 20 at four.

The germline CDR1 and CDR2 sequences are MNHEY and SMNVEV (reference sequence). The CDR3 runs to 10 residues. Trimming took off 6 bases at V and 9 bases at J, with 6 bases between the two ends. No infections or other immune events were documented during collection. The protocol was immunoSEQ multiplex PCR, while the TCRdb copy is restricted to in-frame clones and leaves out a portion. The repertoire holds approximately 110,000 clones, with 85% to 90% as singletons. The source of this sequence is a person aged 18 to 75 in good health. The chain links TRBV27 to TRBJ1-3; D is unclear. The specimen sequenced was blood. The CDR3 DNA sequence: TGTGCCAGCAGAAGGTCCACCATATATTTT. Amino acids: CASRRSTIYF.